These T cell receptor beta chains were read from a single sample in a study of blood T cells in healthy people across ages. A single record per CDR3 protein comes from TCRdb applying MiXCR to the 5' RACE reads. This table has fewer than 2,000,000 distinct CDR3 sequences, 39% appearing once. Sequences were obtained from blood. Receptor source: a human donor in good health. Both conserved end residues are part of each CDR3. The D gene is left open where the match is weak. A row's size may be missing; if present it is once, few, many or a size class.

size,V,D,length,J,DNA,CDR3
-,TRBV10-3,-,13,TRBJ2-7,TGTGCCATCAGTCTTACCCGGGACTACGAGCAGTACTTC,CAISLTRDYEQYF
-,TRBV7-3,-,12,TRBJ2-7,TGTGCCAGCAGCTTAACTAGCGGACTCCTGTACTTC,CASSLTSGLLYF
-,TRBV6-5,-,15,TRBJ1-2,TGTGCCAGCAGTTACTCGTCGGGAGCTAACTATGGCTACACCTTC,CASSYSSGANYGYTF
-,TRBV9,-,16,TRBJ1-2,TGTGCCAGCAGCGCTGGGGCCCAGGGAGGTAACTATGGCTACACCTTC,CASSAGAQGGNYGYTF
-,TRBV5-1,TRBD1,13,TRBJ1-1,TGCGCCAGCAGCTTTACCGGGACAGGCGATGCTTTCTTT,CASSFTGTGDAFF
-,TRBV5-1,-,15,TRBJ1-2,TGCGCCAGCAGCGGTGATCCGGACGGCGCTATCGGCTACACCTTC,CASSGDPDGAIGYTF
few,TRBV4-3,-,15,TRBJ2-1,TGCGCCAGCAGCCAATCGCTGGGCAGTCACAATGAGCAGTTCTTC,CASSQSLGSHNEQFF
-,TRBV6-6,TRBD1,14,TRBJ2-7,TGTGCCAGCGTTTCGACAGGGAGCCTCGTCGAGCAGTACTTC,CASVSTGSLVEQYF
few,TRBV6-2/TRBV6-3,-,16,TRBJ1-1,TGTGCCAGCAGTTACCGCCGAGGACAGCTGAACACTGAAGCTTTCTTT,CASSYRRGQLNTEAFF
-,TRBV29-1,TRBD1,14,TRBJ2-7,TGCAGCGTTGAGGGGACAGGGGTCTCCTACGAGCAGTACTTC,CSVEGTGVSYEQYF
-,TRBV25-1,-,15,TRBJ1-2,TGTGCCAGCAGTGAATCGTGGGGTTGGGAGGAAGGCTACACCTTC,CASSESWGWEEGYTF
many,TRBV6-2/TRBV6-3,-,14,TRBJ2-1,TGTGCCAGCAGCGGGGGACGCTCCTACAATGAGCAGTTCTTC,CASSGGRSYNEQFF
-,TRBV7-2,-,16,TRBJ1-4,TGTGCCAGCAGCTTAACGCCGACAGGTGGGAATGAAAAACTGTTTTTT,CASSLTPTGGNEKLFF
-,TRBV20-1,-,13,TRBJ1-2,TGCAGTGCTAGCTTGTTAGGGAGGGGTGGCTACACCTTC,CSASLLGRGGYTF
few,TRBV6-2/TRBV6-3,TRBD1,14,TRBJ2-1,TGTGCCAGCACCCCGGGACAGGGGATCAATGAGCAGTTCTTC,CASTPGQGINEQFF
-,TRBV6-5,-,14,TRBJ1-2,TGTGCCAGCAGCACGGACGGCGTAAGATATGGCTACACCTTC,CASSTDGVRYGYTF
-,TRBV9,-,16,TRBJ2-1,TGTGCCAGCAGCGTATCTCTCCACGTGACCTACAATGAGCAGTTCTTC,CASSVSLHVTYNEQFF
-,TRBV25-1,-,15,TRBJ1-2,TGTGCCAGCAGTGAAGCGGGACTCCTAAACTATGGCTACACCTTC,CASSEAGLLNYGYTF
-,TRBV7-2,-,13,TRBJ2-7,TGTGCCAGCAGCCCGTGGCACGGCTACGAGCAGTACTTC,CASSPWHGYEQYF
-,TRBV30,-,18,TRBJ1-6,TGTGCCTGGAGTGTACAGGGACCATCCCGTAATCTGAATTCACCCCTCCACTTT,CAWSVQGPSRNLNSPLHF
many,TRBV7-2,TRBD1,12,TRBJ1-2,TGTGCCAGCACAGGGGGTAACTATGGCTACACCTTC,CASTGGNYGYTF
-,TRBV20-1,TRBD2,15,TRBJ2-3,TGCAGTGCTAGTGCGACTAGCGGGGGCACAGATACGCAGTATTTT,CSASATSGGTDTQYF
-,TRBV7-9,-,15,TRBJ2-5,TGTGCCAGCAGCTTAGGAGGGGGGGTTCTGGAGACCCAGTACTTC,CASSLGGGVLETQYF
-,TRBV6-2/TRBV6-3,TRBD2,15,TRBJ2-1,TGTGCCAGCAGTTACGCGGGGGAGGGCTACAATGAGCAGTTCTTC,CASSYAGEGYNEQFF